This T cell receptor beta chain was captured in a study of T-cell memory formation after mild COVID-19. Whole-study findings and limits: Unconfirmed was the SARS-CoV-2 specificity of second-wave clones that peaked on day 37.

This clonotype was seen only a few times. Its antigen remains unidentified. A single record per CDR3 protein comes from TCRdb applying MiXCR to the 5' RACE reads. The sample comprises roughly 550,000 distinct CDR3 sequences, roughly 22% of which are singletons, and 9.5% to 15% rests with the top ten. The CDR3 length is 13 residues. The germline V and J ends were trimmed by 6 bases and 5 bases, with 13 bases remaining between them. Germline values: CDR1 SNHLY, CDR2 FYNNEI. The receptor's source is an adult woman who had mild COVID-19 (a few samples of this study predate the infection). Cell type and time point are not known. Sequencing used PBMCs or a T cell subset sorted from them (not recorded which). The J gene is TRBJ1-2, the V gene TRBV2, with D perhaps TRBD1 (5 bases). The CDR3 region has the DNA TGTGCCAGCAGCGACTTAGGGGTTTATGGCTACACCTTC. It translates to CASSDLGVYGYTF.